One T cell receptor (beta chain) is described in this entry. Its antigen is still unknown. The source of the sample is a study of shared clonotypes between healthy human individuals. Study results and caveats: Generation probabilities were higher for clonotypes shared across all four sorted-subset donors than for unshared ones. The study found roughly 5% of naive CD4 clonotypes shared across a handful of donors.

A CD45RA-negative memory subset and a CD45RA+ naive subset were separated from the CD4+ cells. Germline loops: CDR1 LNHDA, CDR2 SQIVND (reference sequence). The CDR3 loop spans 16 amino acids. The V end lost 7 bases, the J end lost 0 bases, and 18 bases lay between the germline ends. TCRdb keeps only in-frame clones here, not all; method: immunoSEQ multiplex PCR. The data hold fewer than 2.5 million clones, with 80% to 95% observed a single time. This TCR was sampled from a man between 18 and 35 years old in good health. Some clones in this sample may be carry-over from other donors' samples. The V and J genes are TRBV19 and TRBJ1-1; D not certain. The sequencing input was naive CD4+ T cells from PBMCs. Subset here: CD45RA+ positively selected. As DNA, the CDR3 is TGTGCCAGTAAGATCTTTTTTGAGGGTATGAACACTGAAGCTTTCTTT. Its translation: CASKIFFEGMNTEAFF.